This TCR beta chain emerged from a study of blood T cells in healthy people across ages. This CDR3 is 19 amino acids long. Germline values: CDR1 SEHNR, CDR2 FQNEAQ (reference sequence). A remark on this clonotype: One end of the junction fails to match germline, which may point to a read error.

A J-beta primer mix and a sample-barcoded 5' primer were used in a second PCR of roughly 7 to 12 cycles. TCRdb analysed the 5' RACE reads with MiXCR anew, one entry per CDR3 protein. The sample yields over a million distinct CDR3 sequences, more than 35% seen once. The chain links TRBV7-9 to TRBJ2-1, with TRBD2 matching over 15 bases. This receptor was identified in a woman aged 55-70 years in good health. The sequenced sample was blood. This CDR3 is CAGSLGGLAGGDSYNEQFF. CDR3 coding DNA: TGTGCCGGCAGCTTAGGGGGACTAGCGGGAGGAGACTCCTACAATGAGCAGTTCTTC.